This T cell receptor beta chain was sequenced for a study of CD8 T cells in Susac syndrome. When the RNA was reverse transcribed, random hexamers were used with an input of roughly 0.5 to 1 ug. In TCRdb, the immunoSEQ multiplex PCR reads were re-called with MiXCR into one record per CDR3 protein. The repertoire holds about 300,000 distinct CDR3 sequences, with over 75% as singletons. TCR beta sequencing covered blood CD8+ and CD4+ T cells. Treatment-naive patients with stable or active relapsing-remitting disease served as multiple sclerosis controls. Bulk CD8+ and CD4+ cells came from magnetic negative isolation; CD8+ TEMRA by FACS. Germline V lookup: CDR1 MNHEY, CDR2 SVGEGT. V shed 4 bases, J shed 0 bases, and the junction held 9 bases outside the gene matches. The CDR3 extends over 16 amino acids.

The source is a human donor with multiple sclerosis. The specimen sequenced was CD8+ T cells from PBMCs. The genes are TRBV6-2 or TRBV6-3 and TRBJ2-7; the match to TRBD2 covers 7 bases. The CDR3 nucleotides are TGTGCCAGCAGTTCGGAGTGGCGGGAGTCCTCCTACGAGCAGTACTTC. As protein: CASSSEWRESSYEQYF.